Below are 24 T cell receptor beta chains sequenced from a single sample in a study of multiple sclerosis patients with progressive multifocal leukoencephalopathy. Produced via immunoSEQ multiplex PCR; TCRdb's table is partial and in-frame only. The sample yields about 30,000 clones, around 92% seen once. Time point in this sample: more than 5 months of natalizumab therapy. The sequenced sample was PBMCs, obtained from a patient treated with natalizumab. The receptors originated from a human donor with multiple sclerosis.

This clone is a singleton in its sample. The genes are TRBV5-1 and TRBJ2-2, with 8 bases fitting TRBD2. The CDR3 runs to 14 residues. V lost 2 bases to trimming and J lost 6 bases; unmatched junction nucleotides: 3. Germline CDR1 is SGHRS and CDR2 is YFSETQ. The DNA of the CDR3 is TGCGCCAGCAGCTTCGGGACTAGTTCCGGGGAGCTGTTTTTT. Encoded protein: CASSFGTSSGELFF. The whole variable domain, filled in from reference TRBV5-1 and TRBJ2-2, reads KAGVTQTPRYLIKTRGQQVTLSCSPISGHRSVSWYQQTPGQGLQFLFEYFSETQRNKGNFPGRFSGRQFSNSRSEMNVSTLELGDSALYLCASSFGTSSGELFFGEGSRLTVL.

V gene TRBV5-1 combines with J gene TRBJ1-1; D is perhaps TRBD1 (6 bases). The germline CDR1 and CDR2 sequences are SGHRS and YFSETQ. This CDR3 is 16 amino acids long. Deletions cut 2 bases from V and 4 bases from J, with 18 bases between. CDR3 region: CASSFSGGGRSTEAFF. The CDR3 bases are TGCGCCAGCAGCTTTTCAGGAGGGGGAAGGAGCACTGAAGCTTTCTTT. The full variable domain, completed using reference TRBV5-1 and TRBJ1-1, is KAGVTQTPRYLIKTRGQQVTLSCSPISGHRSVSWYQQTPGQGLQFLFEYFSETQRNKGNFPGRFSGRQFSNSRSEMNVSTLELGDSALYLCASSFSGGGRSTEAFFGQGTRLTVV.

The chain uses TRBV14 and TRBJ1-4, with TRBD1 as a possible D gene (5 bases). This CDR3 has 17 amino acids. Per germline, CDR1 SGHDN and CDR2 FVKESK. The ends were cut back, 4 bases at V and 4 bases at J, with 19 bases in the middle. The CDR3 bases are TGTGCCAGCAGCCCCCTTTCCAGGGCAGCCGATAATGAAAAACTGTTTTTT. It specifies CASSPLSRAADNEKLFF.

The chain employs TRBV29-1 and TRBJ2-7; D uncertain. This CDR3 comprises 13 residues. Trimming removed 4 bases at V and 2 bases at J, with 12 bases between. The germline gives CDR1 SQVTM, CDR2 ANQGSEA. The CDR3 DNA is TGCAGCGTTGCGGCGACGCAGACCTACGAGCAGTACTTC. Translating gives CSVAATQTYEQYF.

This sequence joins TRBV20-1 and TRBJ2-4; D unresolved. Trimming left V 5 bases short and J 6 bases short, with 8 bases between. Germline V gene lookup returns CDR1 DFQATT and CDR2 SNEGSKA (reference sequence). The CDR3 spans 11 residues. In DNA form, the CDR3 reads TGCAGTGCTGCCACTACAAACATTCAGTACTTC. Protein sequence: CSAATTNIQYF.

The chain is built from TRBV29-1 and TRBJ2-7, with a weak D call TRBD1 (6 bases). Per the germline V gene, CDR1 is SQVTM and CDR2 is ANQGSEA. Trimming removed 4 bases at V and 5 bases at J, with 9 bases between. This CDR3 is built from 11 residues. CDR3 amino acids: CSVGHRDEQYF. For the CDR3, the DNA is TGCAGCGTTGGACACAGGGACGAGCAGTACTTC.

The chain is built from TRBV7-6 and TRBJ1-5; D unresolved. This CDR3 region has 13 residues. Germline CDR1 SGHVS, CDR2 FNYEAQ. V lost 1 base and J lost 6, with 7 bases in between. Written as DNA, the CDR3 is TGTGCCAGCAGCTTAGGATGGGGTCAGCCCCAGCATTTT. Protein product: CASSLGWGQPQHF.

This clone was observed a handful of times. The chain joins TRBV6-1 to TRBJ2-3, with D unresolved. The germline gives CDR1 MNHNS, CDR2 SASEGT. This CDR3 is 13 amino acids long. V was pared by 4 bases and J by 0 bases, with 5 bases between. CDR3 nucleotide sequence: TGTGCCAGCAGTGCGGGCAGCACAGATACGCAGTATTTT. Residues: CASSAGSTDTQYF.

The chain links TRBV5-1 to TRBJ2-7, with D possibly TRBD1 on 5 matching bases. Trimming took off 4 bases at V and 5 bases at J, with 16 bases between the two ends. The CDR3 contains 14 residues. CDR1 and CDR2 (germline): SGHRS, YFSETQ. The CDR3 is CASSRAGMWDEQYF. CDR3 DNA: TGCGCCAGCAGCCGGGCAGGGATGTGGGACGAGCAGTACTTC.

The rearrangement links TRBV29-1 to TRBJ2-2; TRBD1 is a possible D gene (6 bases). CDR1 is SQVTM and CDR2 is ANQGSEA in the germline V gene. The CDR3 loop spans 14 amino acids. Trimming took 7 bases from V and 1 from J, leaving 13 bases between them. CDR3 region: CSGLDRWNTGELFF. The DNA of the CDR3 is TGCAGCGGGTTAGACAGGTGGAACACCGGGGAGCTGTTTTTT.

There are a few counts of this clone. The rearrangement links TRBV5-4 to TRBJ2-3; D gene unclear. The germline V and J ends were trimmed by 0 bases and 1 base, with 3 bases remaining between them. The length of the CDR3 is 13 residues. The germline V gene encodes CDR1 SGHNT and CDR2 YYREEE (reference sequence). The CDR3 bases are TGTGCCAGCAGCTTGGACGGCACAGATACGCAGTATTTT. Its protein product is CASSLDGTDTQYF.

This chain links TRBV28 with TRBJ1-4; TRBD1 matches at 7 bases. The CDR3 is made up of 14 amino acids. V trimming: 6 bases; J trimming: 4 bases; junction bases outside the gene matches: 5. The germline V gene has CDR1 MDHEN and CDR2 SYDVKM. The CDR3 here is CASSEGTVNEKLFF. CDR3 bases: TGTGCCAGCAGCGAGGGGACAGTTAATGAAAAACTGTTTTTT.

V gene TRBV19 combines with J gene TRBJ2-3; 10 bases match TRBD2. CDR1 LNHDA and CDR2 SQIVND come from the germline V gene (reference sequence). The CDR3 runs 13 residues. V gave up 6 bases and J gave up 4 bases; unmatched junction bases: 1. The CDR3 protein is CASRAGGADTQYF. CDR3 in DNA: TGTGCCAGTAGAGCGGGAGGGGCAGATACGCAGTATTTT.

The chain has TRBV5-4 and TRBJ1-2, with TRBD1 as a possible D gene (5 bases). This CDR3 has 14 amino acids. Trimming removed 0 bases at V and 8 bases at J, with 14 bases between. Germline V gene data show CDR1 as SGHNT and CDR2 as YYREEE (reference sequence). The CDR3 region has the DNA TGTGCCAGCAGCTTGGATGCCGGGGCCGGGGGCTACACCTTC. As protein: CASSLDAGAGGYTF. The full variable domain, its missing parts supplied by reference TRBV5-4 and TRBJ1-2, is ETGVTQSPTHLIKTRGQQVTLRCSSQSGHNTVSWYQQALGQGPQFIFQYYREEENGRGNFPPRFSGLQFPNYSSELNVNALELDDSALYLCASSLDAGAGGYTFGSGTRLTVV.

The chain employs TRBV11-2 and TRBJ1-1, with D maybe TRBD1 (6 bases). CDR1 SGHAT and CDR2 FQNNGV come from the germline V gene. The germline V and J ends were trimmed by 6 bases and 0 bases, with 11 bases remaining between them. The CDR3 runs 14 residues. The CDR3 loop is CASSYRGVNTEAFF. The CDR3 bases are TGTGCCAGCAGTTATAGGGGGGTGAACACTGAAGCTTTCTTT.

V and J are TRBV14 and TRBJ2-7; tentative D call: TRBD1 (8 bases). V gave up 5 bases and J gave up 0 bases, with 14 bases separating them. There are 15 residues in the CDR3. Germline CDR1 reads SGHDN; CDR2 reads FVKESK. The CDR3 protein is CASSDRGLPSYEQYF. DNA for the CDR3: TGTGCCAGCAGCGACAGGGGACTACCCTCCTACGAGCAGTACTTC.

This clone has a single count. This rearrangement joins TRBV6-5 to TRBJ2-1; D is uncertain. The CDR3 totals 14 residues. V lost 2 bases to trimming and J lost 4 bases, with 9 bases between them. CDR1 is MNHEY, CDR2 SVGAGI, per germline. CDR3 sequence (DNA): TGTGCCAGCAGTTACACACGGGTTTACAATGAGCAGTTCTTC. It yields the protein CASSYTRVYNEQFF.

V and J are TRBV27 and TRBJ1-1; 7 bases fit TRBD1. After removal of 8 bases from V and 2 bases from J, the junction contained 8 bases not matched to a gene. Germline values: CDR1 MNHEY, CDR2 SMNVEV (reference sequence). This CDR3 spans 14 amino acids. The CDR3 region has the DNA TGTGCCAGCTGGAGACAGGGACCAAACACTGAAGCTTTCTTT. Translated, it gives CASWRQGPNTEAFF.

The chain employs TRBV28 and TRBJ2-3, with a tentative D call TRBD2 (5 bases). The CDR3 is made up of 12 amino acids. V lost 2 bases, J lost 11 bases, and 11 bases lay in between. CDR1 is MDHEN and CDR2 is SYDVKM in the germline V gene. For the CDR3, the DNA is TGTGCCAGCAGTTTAATCGGGGAGAGGCAGTATTTT. Its protein product is CASSLIGERQYF.

The gene calls are TRBV28 and TRBJ2-6; 8 nucleotides agree with TRBD1. The CDR3 totals 18 residues. From germline, CDR1 is MDHEN and CDR2 SYDVKM. With V trimmed by 0 bases and J by 2 bases, 6 bases remained unmatched. The CDR3 sequence is CASSLWLRGRAGANVLTF. The CDR3 nucleotides are TGTGCCAGCAGTTTATGGCTCAGGGGGCGGGCTGGGGCCAACGTCCTGACTTTC.

V gene TRBV6-1 combines with J gene TRBJ2-7; D possibly corresponds to TRBD1 (6 bases). V was trimmed by 10 bases and J by 1 base, leaving 14 bases between them. Germline lookup yields CDR1 MNHNS and CDR2 SASEGT. The CDR3 length is 13 residues. CDR3 region: CAIRRDTSYEQYF. CDR3 nucleotides: TGTGCCATCCGTCGGGACACATCCTACGAGCAGTACTTC.

This sequence joins TRBV19 and TRBJ1-2, with D unclear. Trimming pared 5 bases from V and 6 bases from J, leaving 13 bases between. The CDR3 extends over 13 amino acids. Germline values: CDR1 LNHDA, CDR2 SQIVND (reference sequence). This CDR3 reads CASSYKSGHGYTF. The CDR3, as DNA: TGTGCCAGTAGTTACAAGTCAGGACATGGCTACACCTTC.

The chain carries TRBV6-5 and TRBJ2-7; the match to TRBD1 covers 10 bases. The CDR3 spans 15 residues. Germline loops: CDR1 MNHEY, CDR2 SVGAGI. Trimming removed 5 bases from V and 2 bases from J; junction bases left unmatched: 6. This chain's CDR3 is CASSTRQGAAYEQYF. The CDR3 DNA is TGTGCCAGCAGTACGAGACAGGGGGCGGCCTACGAGCAGTACTTC.

The chain uses TRBV30 and TRBJ2-7; unclear D gene. V was trimmed by 0 bases and J by 2 bases, leaving 8 bases between them. Germline CDR1 reads GTSNPN; CDR2 reads SVGIG (reference sequence). This CDR3 contains 13 residues. The CDR3 DNA is TGTGCCTGGAGTGTAGGCCAGCCCTACGAGCAGTACTTC. Translated, it gives CAWSVGQPYEQYF. Full variable domain (outside the CDR3, taken from reference TRBV30 and TRBJ2-7): SQTIHQWPATLVQPVGSPLSLECTVEGTSNPNLYWYRQAAGRGLQLLFYSVGIGQISSEVPQNLSASRPQDRQFILSSKKLLLSDSGFYLCAWSVGQPYEQYFGPGTRLTVT.